Sequencing of this T cell receptor (beta chain) was carried out in a study of cytomegalovirus exposure and HLA in healthy donors. Study-level findings and limits: The classifier reportedly diagnosed cytomegalovirus status with high specificity and sensitivity.

A word on this clone: Its antigen is unknown. A junction end diverges from the germline sequence, so it may reflect a read error.

13 Jbeta primers and 60 Vbeta primers were used for the PCR. Profiled with immunoSEQ multiplex PCR; TCRdb holds only in-frame clones, not every one. This sample has approximately 150,000 clones, with around 72% found just once. The CDR3 length is 15 residues. The germline V gene has CDR1 SGHRS and CDR2 YFSETQ. This TCR came from a woman in her forties in good health and CMV-seropositive. Sequences were obtained from PBMCs. J is TRBJ1-2 and V is TRBV5-1, with D tentatively TRBD1 (6 bases). DNA for the CDR3: TGCGCCAGCAGCCCTACCGGCGGGGGGGCGTATGTCTACACCTTC. It codes for CASSPTGGGAYVYTF.